A single sample gave rise to the 25 T cell receptor beta chains below, sequenced in a study of T cells after somatic rescue of genetic block. Repertoires were generated with immunoSEQ multiplex PCR, while TCRdb's copy carries only in-frame clones and drops some. Among approximately 100,000 clones listed, approximately 90% were seen once. The material sequenced was peripheral blood mononuclear cells (PBMCs). The receptors derive from a woman in her late teens or twenties.

This sequence joins TRBV9 and TRBJ2-1, with TRBD2 identical over 14 bases. Germline V gene data show CDR1 as SGDLS and CDR2 as YYNGEE. The CDR3 length is 17 residues. V was pared by 4 bases and J by 6 bases, with 9 bases of the junction left unmatched. The CDR3 here is CASSKDGLAGGGNEQFF. The CDR3 nucleotides are TGTGCCAGCAGCAAAGATGGACTAGCGGGAGGCGGCAATGAGCAGTTCTTC.

This chain links TRBV6-4 with TRBJ2-1; TRBD2 agrees at 11 bases. The germline V gene has CDR1 MRHNA and CDR2 SNTAGT. The CDR3 consists of 16 residues. The junction had 5 bases not matched to a gene; V was cut back by 3 bases and J by 4 bases. This CDR3 reads CASSDIAGGPYNEQFF. CDR3 DNA sequence: TGTGCCAGCAGTGATATAGCGGGAGGGCCGTACAATGAGCAGTTCTTC.

The chain employs TRBV25-1 and TRBJ2-1, with D perhaps being TRBD1 or TRBD2 (5 bases each). The CDR3 spans 15 residues. CDR1 and CDR2 from the germline V gene are MGHDK and SYGVNS. Trimming left V 6 bases short and J 6 bases short, with 18 bases between. CDR3 residues: CASSDPGALANEQFF. The CDR3 DNA reads as TGTGCCAGCAGCGATCCCGGGGCCCTGGCCAATGAGCAGTTCTTC.

The J gene is TRBJ1-1, the V gene TRBV11-2; D is uncertain. The CDR3 is made up of 13 amino acids. Per germline, CDR1 SGHAT and CDR2 FQNNGV. V was cut by 3 bases and J by 0 bases, with 5 bases left in between. CDR3 amino acids: CASSLKLNTEAFF. The CDR3 region has the DNA TGTGCCAGCAGCTTGAAGCTGAACACTGAAGCTTTCTTT.

About this clone: At one end the junction does not follow the germline gene, possibly because of a read error. The rearrangement uses TRBV27 and TRBJ1-1; D uncertain. The CDR3 is 15 amino acids. Germline loops: CDR1 MNHEY, CDR2 SMNVEV (reference sequence). CDR3 nucleotides: TGTGCCAGCAGTATATCCCGGGCCGGGGACACTGAAGCTTTCTTT. Amino acid sequence: CASSISRAGDTEAFF.

This chain connects TRBV27 to TRBJ1-5, with D possibly being TRBD1 (5 bases). Per the germline V gene, CDR1 is MNHEY and CDR2 is SMNVEV (reference sequence). Deletions cut 4 bases from V and 5 bases from J, with 9 bases between. The CDR3 runs to 13 residues. CDR3 sequence (DNA): TGTGCCAGCAGTTCGGCAGGGTATCAGCCCCAGCATTTT. Translation: CASSSAGYQPQHF.

This clone appeared a single time. The chain links TRBV28 to TRBJ1-1, with 9 bases fitting TRBD1. With 6 bases clipped from V and 0 bases from J, the junction kept 8 bases outside the gene matches. Germline CDR1 is MDHEN and CDR2 is SYDVKM. The CDR3 spans 16 residues. CDR3 loop: CASRSWDRDMNTEAFF. The CDR3 region has the DNA TGTGCCAGCAGGTCATGGGACAGGGACATGAACACTGAAGCTTTCTTT.

The V gene is TRBV2, the J gene TRBJ2-3; D not certain. Germline lookup yields CDR1 SNHLY and CDR2 FYNNEI. The CDR3 is made up of 15 amino acids. The germline V and J ends were trimmed by 6 bases and 0 bases, with 13 bases remaining between them. The CDR3 sequence is CASRTGQTSTDTQYF. DNA of the CDR3: TGTGCCAGCAGGACCGGCCAGACGAGCACAGATACGCAGTATTTT.

This chain joins TRBV7-2 and TRBJ2-7; 8 nucleotides line up with TRBD1. After removal of 5 bases from V and 5 bases from J, the junction contained 8 bases not matched to a gene. Germline CDR1 and CDR2: SGHTA and FQGNSA. The CDR3 totals 14 residues. The CDR3 reads CASSHGQGWDEQYF. CDR3 sequence (DNA): TGTGCCAGCAGCCACGGACAGGGATGGGACGAGCAGTACTTC.

The chain couples TRBV5-4 to TRBJ2-7, with no clear D. From germline, CDR1 is SGHNT and CDR2 YYREEE (reference sequence). V lost 9 bases to trimming and J lost 2 bases, with 12 bases between them. There are 12 residues in the CDR3. The CDR3 protein is CAITSGPYEQYF. CDR3 DNA sequence: TGTGCCATCACGTCTGGGCCCTACGAGCAGTACTTC.

The chain combines TRBV28 with TRBJ1-2; perhaps TRBD1 as D (5 bases). From germline, CDR1 is MDHEN and CDR2 SYDVKM. CDR3 length: 12 residues. V was clipped by 9 bases and J by 4 bases, with 12 bases between them. The DNA for the CDR3 is TGTGCCAGTGCATCCGGGGGCTATGGCTACACCTTC. This sequence encodes CASASGGYGYTF.

The chain joins TRBV11-3 to TRBJ2-1; D could derive from TRBD1 or TRBD2 (5 bases each). The CDR3 runs 11 residues. Germline values: CDR1 SGHNT, CDR2 YENEEA. Trimming shortened V by 5 bases and J by 10 bases, and 9 bases separated the two germline ends. CDR3 in amino acids: CASSPGAEQFF. The CDR3 region has the DNA TGTGCCAGCAGCCCCGGGGCGGAGCAGTTCTTC.

V gene TRBV19 combines with J gene TRBJ1-1; D is perhaps TRBD1 (5 bases). The CDR3 is 13 residues long. Trimming took off 7 bases at V and 0 bases at J, with 9 bases between the two ends. Per germline, CDR1 LNHDA and CDR2 SQIVND (reference sequence). In DNA, the CDR3 is TGTGCCAGTAAGGGGAGCATGAACACTGAAGCTTTCTTT. Protein sequence: CASKGSMNTEAFF.

This chain joins TRBV30 and TRBJ1-4, with a tentative D call TRBD1 (6 bases). The CDR3 contains 16 residues. Germline CDR1 reads GTSNPN; CDR2 reads SVGIG (reference sequence). Between the trimmed V and J ends, which lost 3 bases and 0 bases, there was a span of 14 bases. Written as DNA, the CDR3 is TGTGCCTGGAGCCGAGACAGGACCGCAACTAATGAAAAACTGTTTTTT. Amino acid sequence: CAWSRDRTATNEKLFF.

This rearrangement joins TRBV18 to TRBJ1-5, with 9 bases lining up with TRBD1. CDR1 is KGHSH and CDR2 is LQKENI in the germline V gene. J lost 11 bases, V lost 6 bases, and 14 bases had no gene match. The CDR3 has 15 residues. The CDR3 is CASSGNTGGSPSQHF. DNA of the CDR3: TGTGCCAGCTCTGGAAACACAGGGGGCTCTCCATCCCAGCATTTT.

CDR3 sequence reads: CAISPGQGISPIYF. CDR3 bases: TGTGCCATCAGCCCGGGACAGGGGATTTCTCCCATATATTTT. The chain joins TRBV10-3 to TRBJ1-3, with 10 bases identical to TRBD1. Germline CDR1 is ENHRY and CDR2 is SYGVKD. The J segment lost 11 bases and the V segment lost 6 bases, leaving 10 bases of the junction unmatched. This CDR3 region has 14 residues.

J is TRBJ2-3 and V is TRBV11-3; TRBD2 is a possible D gene (6 bases). In germline, CDR1 is SGHNT, CDR2 YENEEA. CDR3 size: 16 residues. The germline V and J ends were trimmed by 1 base and 1 base, with 12 bases remaining between them. CDR3 amino acids: CASSLAGGLRTDTQYF. The CDR3 DNA sequence: TGTGCCAGCAGCTTAGCCGGAGGACTACGCACAGATACGCAGTATTTT.

Written as DNA, the CDR3 is TGCGCCAGCAGCGAGGGACTAGCGGGAGCGAACATTCAGTACTTC. This sequence encodes CASSEGLAGANIQYF. V usage is TRBV5-1 and J usage is TRBJ2-4, with 14 bases matching TRBD2. Germline V gives CDR1 SGHRS, CDR2 YFSETQ. CDR3 length: 15 residues. With 4 bases clipped from V and 7 bases from J, the junction kept 4 bases outside the gene matches.

This rearrangement joins TRBV6-1 to TRBJ2-1; tentative D call: TRBD1 (5 bases). With 6 bases removed from V and 4 bases from J, the gap between germline ends came to 16 bases. Germline CDR1 is MNHNS and CDR2 is SASEGT. This CDR3 contains 15 residues. CDR3 sequence: CASSPAGRAYNEQFF. The CDR3 DNA reads as TGTGCCAGCAGCCCCGCAGGGCGAGCGTACAATGAGCAGTTCTTC.

This clone came up a few times. Distinct nucleotide sequences in the sample also encode this CDR3. The V and J genes are TRBV29-1 and TRBJ1-1, with TRBD1 as a possible D gene (5 bases). V dropped 6 bases and J dropped 5 bases, with 13 bases sitting between them. CDR3 length: 12 residues. Germline lookup yields CDR1 SQVTM and CDR2 ANQGSEA. The CDR3 loop is CSVEPGRTEAFF. In DNA form, the CDR3 reads TGCAGCGTGGAACCAGGGCGGACTGAAGCTTTCTTT.

This chain uses TRBV5-1 with TRBJ2-7; 10 bases line up with TRBD1. With V trimmed by 0 bases and J by 7 bases, 7 bases remained unmatched. The CDR3 sequence is 15 residues long. The V gene's germline CDR1 is SGHRS and CDR2 YFSETQ. CDR3 nucleotide sequence: TGCGCCAGCAGCTTGGCCGGGACAGGGGCTCTTGAGCAGTACTTC. Protein product: CASSLAGTGALEQYF. Full variable domain (remainder filled in from reference TRBV5-1 and TRBJ2-7): KAGVTQTPRYLIKTRGQQVTLSCSPISGHRSVSWYQQTPGQGLQFLFEYFSETQRNKGNFPGRFSGRQFSNSRSEMNVSTLELGDSALYLCASSLAGTGALEQYFGPGTRLTVT.

This clone was seen a single time. The chain uses TRBV19 and TRBJ2-1; no definite D call. V lost 0 bases, J lost 7 bases, and 7 bases lay in between. CDR1 is LNHDA and CDR2 is SQIVND in the germline V gene (reference sequence). This CDR3 is built from 13 residues. The chain's CDR3 is CASSIDPENEQFF. In DNA, the CDR3 is TGTGCCAGTAGTATAGATCCAGAGAATGAGCAGTTCTTC.

The chain uses TRBV7-9 and TRBJ2-7; TRBD2 aligns across 15 bases. The ends lost 5 bases at V and 1 base at J; junction bases unmatched: 9. The CDR3 has 18 residues. Per germline, CDR1 SEHNR and CDR2 FQNEAQ (reference sequence). In DNA form, the CDR3 reads TGTGCCAGCAGCCCATGGACTAGCGGGAGGGCGGGATCCTACGAGCAGTACTTC. Translation gives CASSPWTSGRAGSYEQYF.

This clone was seen once. The chain carries TRBV7-9 and TRBJ1-5; TRBD1 matches 8 bases. The CDR3 consists of 17 residues. CDR1 SEHNR and CDR2 FQNEAQ come from the germline V gene (reference sequence). V shed 1 base and J 4 bases; nucleotides not matched to a gene: 9. Written as DNA, the CDR3 is TGTGCCAGCAGCTTAGTCTCCGACAGGGGTTGGAATCAGCCCCAGCATTTT. Its translation: CASSLVSDRGWNQPQHF.

This chain connects TRBV27 to TRBJ2-1, with D possibly being TRBD2 (5 bases). Trimming removed 8 bases from V and 4 bases from J, with 15 bases in between. The V gene's germline CDR1 is MNHEY and CDR2 SMNVEV (reference sequence). The CDR3 covers 14 residues. The CDR3 region has the DNA TGTGCCAGCGTTCCTTCGGGGTTTTACAATGAGCAGTTCTTC. This translates into CASVPSGFYNEQFF.